This TCR beta chain appears in the sequencing data of a study of blood T cell repertoires in COVID-19. CDR1 is GTSNPN and CDR2 is SVGIG in the germline V gene (reference sequence). V was clipped by 1 base and J by 0 bases, with 10 bases between them. The CDR3 consists of 15 residues. The repertoire was sequenced with immunoSEQ multiplex PCR; TCRdb's copy has only in-frame clones and lacks some. Of about 310,000 clones listed, under 90% are singletons. This rearrangement joins TRBV30 to TRBJ1-3, with TRBD1 as a possible D gene (6 bases). The sequenced sample was peripheral blood. This sequence originates from a woman between 25 and 40 years old with COVID-19, enrolled during active disease. CDR3 sequence (DNA): TGTGCCTGGAGTGCGGGACACAACTCTGGAAACACCATATATTTT. Translated, it gives CAWSAGHNSGNTIYF.